The 6 T cell receptor beta chains listed next were all sequenced from one sample in a study of CD8+ T cells in alopecia areata. As the sequencing template, cDNA was produced by extracting RNA and reverse transcribing it. The protocol was immunoSEQ multiplex PCR, while the TCRdb copy is restricted to in-frame clones and leaves out a portion. In the table there are about 90,000 clones, about 40% of which are singletons. Regarding treatment: oral pan-JAK inhibitor, 5-10 mg twice daily. Sequencing used CD8+ T cells sorted from blood, obtained at week 24, from a patient treated with tofacitinib. These receptors all come from a human donor with alopecia areata.

The chain combines TRBV30 with TRBJ2-1; tentatively, D is TRBD1 or TRBD2 (5 bases each). The CDR3 has 14 amino acids. Trimming took 0 bases from V and 7 from J, leaving 13 bases between them. Germline CDR1 is GTSNPN and CDR2 is SVGIG (reference sequence). The CDR3 is CAWSVLGQGNEQFF. CDR3 in DNA: TGTGCCTGGAGTGTACTAGGGCAGGGAAATGAGCAGTTCTTC.

There are a few counts of this clone. The chain is built from TRBV2 and TRBJ2-1, with 10 bases lining up with TRBD2. CDR1 is SNHLY, CDR2 FYNNEI, per germline. The CDR3 is 14 residues long. V dropped 4 bases and J dropped 5; count of bases not matched to a gene: 2. The chain's CDR3 is CASSGLAGDNEQFF. The DNA for the CDR3 is TGTGCCAGCAGTGGTCTAGCGGGGGACAATGAGCAGTTCTTC.

The chain links TRBV7-2 to TRBJ2-1; D remains unclear. Trimming pared 5 bases from V and 6 bases from J, leaving 11 bases between. CDR1 is SGHTA and CDR2 is FQGNSA in the germline V gene. The CDR3 consists of 13 residues. CDR3 coding DNA: TGTGCCAGCAGCCTGAATATCGGCAATGAGCAGTTCTTC. Translating it yields CASSLNIGNEQFF.

This clone was observed once. The chain couples TRBV7-9 to TRBJ2-1; 9 bases align to TRBD1. V lost 3 bases and J lost 1; bases outside the gene matches: 4. The CDR3 has 16 amino acids. Per germline, CDR1 SEHNR and CDR2 FQNEAQ (reference sequence). DNA of the CDR3: TGTGCCAGCAGCTTCGTAGGGACAGGGTCCTACAATGAGCAGTTCTTC. Translated: CASSFVGTGSYNEQFF.

The chain links TRBV4-3 to TRBJ2-5; 10 nucleotides agree with TRBD2. The CDR3 is made up of 15 amino acids. Looked up from germline, CDR1 is LGHNA and CDR2 is YSLEER. Trimming removed 4 bases from V and 4 bases from J; junction bases left unmatched: 6. The DNA for the CDR3 is TGCGCCAGCAGCCTCGGGACTAGCGAGGCAGAGACCCAGTACTTC. Encoded protein: CASSLGTSEAETQYF.

This clone has only a few counts. The chain is built from TRBV7-9 and TRBJ1-2; D is unresolved. The germline V gene has CDR1 SEHNR and CDR2 FQNEAQ (reference sequence). The V end was cut by 1 base, the J end by 6 bases, with 6 bases between. The CDR3 length is 12 residues. DNA of the CDR3: TGTGCCAGCAGCTTAGGACGGGATGGCTACACCTTC. Translating it yields CASSLGRDGYTF.